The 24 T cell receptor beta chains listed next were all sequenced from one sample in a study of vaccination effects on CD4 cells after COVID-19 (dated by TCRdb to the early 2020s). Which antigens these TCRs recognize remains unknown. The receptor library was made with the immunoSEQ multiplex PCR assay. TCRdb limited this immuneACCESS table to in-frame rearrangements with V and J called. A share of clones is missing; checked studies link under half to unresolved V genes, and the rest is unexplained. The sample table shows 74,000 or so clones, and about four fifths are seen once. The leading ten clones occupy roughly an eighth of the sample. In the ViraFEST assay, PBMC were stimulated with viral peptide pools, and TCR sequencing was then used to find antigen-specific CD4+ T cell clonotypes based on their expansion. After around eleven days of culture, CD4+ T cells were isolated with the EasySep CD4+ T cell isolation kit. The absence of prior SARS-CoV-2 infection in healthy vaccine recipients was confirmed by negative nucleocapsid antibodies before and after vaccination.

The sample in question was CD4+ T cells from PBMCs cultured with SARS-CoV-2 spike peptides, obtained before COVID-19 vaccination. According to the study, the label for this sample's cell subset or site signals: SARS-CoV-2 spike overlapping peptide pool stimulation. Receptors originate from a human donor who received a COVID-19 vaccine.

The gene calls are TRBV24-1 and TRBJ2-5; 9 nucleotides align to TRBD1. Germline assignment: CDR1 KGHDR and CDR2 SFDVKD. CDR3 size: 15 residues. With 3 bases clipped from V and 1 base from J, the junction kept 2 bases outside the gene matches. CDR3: CATSDRGQGQETQYF. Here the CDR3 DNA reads TGTGCCACCAGTGATCGGGGACAGGGCCAAGAGACCCAGTACTTC.

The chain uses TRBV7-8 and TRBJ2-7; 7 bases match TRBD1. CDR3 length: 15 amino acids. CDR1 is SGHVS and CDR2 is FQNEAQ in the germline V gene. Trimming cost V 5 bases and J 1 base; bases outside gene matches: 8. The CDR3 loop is CASSLRDRFSYEQYV. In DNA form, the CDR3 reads TGTGCCAGCAGCCTCCGGGACAGATTTTCCTACGAGCAGTACGTC.

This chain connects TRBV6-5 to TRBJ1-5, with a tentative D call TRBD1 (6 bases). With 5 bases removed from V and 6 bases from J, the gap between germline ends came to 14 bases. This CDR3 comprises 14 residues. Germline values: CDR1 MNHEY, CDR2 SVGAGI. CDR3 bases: TGTGCCAGCAGTACAGGGAGTTTCGGTCAGCCCCAGCATTTT. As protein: CASSTGSFGQPQHF.

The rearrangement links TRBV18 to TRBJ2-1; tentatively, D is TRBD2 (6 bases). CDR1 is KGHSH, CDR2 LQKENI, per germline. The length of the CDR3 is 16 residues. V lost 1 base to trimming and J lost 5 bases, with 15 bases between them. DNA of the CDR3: TGTGCCAGCTCACCACGGGGGGTACCCAACAACAATGAGCAGTTCTTC. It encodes CASSPRGVPNNNEQFF.

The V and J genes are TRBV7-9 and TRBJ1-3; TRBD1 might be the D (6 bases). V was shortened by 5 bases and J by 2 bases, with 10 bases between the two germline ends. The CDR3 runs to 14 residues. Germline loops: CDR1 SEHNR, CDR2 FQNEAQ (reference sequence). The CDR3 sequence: CASSRTGTGNTIYF. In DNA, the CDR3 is TGTGCCAGCAGCCGAACAGGGACTGGAAACACCATATATTTT. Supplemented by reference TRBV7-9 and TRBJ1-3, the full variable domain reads DTGVSQNPRHKITKRGQNVTFRCDPISEHNRLYWYRQTLGQGPEFLTYFQNEAQLEKSRLLSDRFSAERPKGSFSTLEIQRTEQGDSAMYLCASSRTGTGNTIYFGEGSWLTVV.

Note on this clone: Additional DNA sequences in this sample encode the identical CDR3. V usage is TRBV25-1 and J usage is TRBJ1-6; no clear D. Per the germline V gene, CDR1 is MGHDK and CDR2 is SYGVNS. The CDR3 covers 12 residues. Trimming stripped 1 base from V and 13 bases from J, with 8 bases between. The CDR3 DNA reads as TGTGCCAGCAGTGAATTGAGTTCGCCCCTCCACTTT. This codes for CASSELSSPLHF.

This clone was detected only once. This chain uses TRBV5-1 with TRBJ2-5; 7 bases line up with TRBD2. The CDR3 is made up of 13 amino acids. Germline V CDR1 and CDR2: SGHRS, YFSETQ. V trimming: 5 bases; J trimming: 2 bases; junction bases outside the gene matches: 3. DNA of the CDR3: TGCGCCAGCAGGGGCGGGGGACAAGAGACCCAGTACTTC. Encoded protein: CASRGGGQETQYF.

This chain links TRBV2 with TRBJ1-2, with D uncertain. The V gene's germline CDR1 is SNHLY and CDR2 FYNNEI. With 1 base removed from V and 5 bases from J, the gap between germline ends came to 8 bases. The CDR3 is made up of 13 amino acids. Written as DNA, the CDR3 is TGTGCCAGCAGTGAAGGTTTCGGGTATGGCTACACCTTC. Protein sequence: CASSEGFGYGYTF.

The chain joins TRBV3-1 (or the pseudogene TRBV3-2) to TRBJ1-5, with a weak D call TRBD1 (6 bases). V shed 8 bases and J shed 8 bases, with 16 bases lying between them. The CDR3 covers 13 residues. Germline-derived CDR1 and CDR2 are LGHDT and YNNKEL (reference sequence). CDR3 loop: CASGRQGMEPQHF. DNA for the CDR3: TGTGCCAGCGGCCGGCAGGGGATGGAGCCCCAGCATTTT.

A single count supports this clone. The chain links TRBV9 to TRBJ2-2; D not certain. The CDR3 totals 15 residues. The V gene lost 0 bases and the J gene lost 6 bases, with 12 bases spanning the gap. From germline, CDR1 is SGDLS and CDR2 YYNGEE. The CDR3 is CASSVDVGSAGELFF. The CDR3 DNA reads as TGTGCCAGCAGCGTAGACGTAGGGTCGGCCGGGGAGCTGTTTTTT. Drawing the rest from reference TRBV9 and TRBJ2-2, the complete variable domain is DSGVTQTPKHLITATGQRVTLRCSPRSGDLSVYWYQQSLDQGLQFLIQYYNGEERAKGNILERFSAQQFPDLHSELNLSSLELGDSALYFCASSVDVGSAGELFFGEGSRLTVL.

This CDR3 reads CATSRVILDTQYF. CDR3 in DNA: TGTGCCACCTCAAGGGTTATACTGGATACGCAGTATTTT. The chain carries TRBV6-5 and TRBJ2-3; D gene unclear. V was shortened by 10 bases and J by 6 bases, with 17 bases between the two germline ends. Germline V gene lookup returns CDR1 MNHEY and CDR2 SVGAGI. The CDR3 totals 13 residues.

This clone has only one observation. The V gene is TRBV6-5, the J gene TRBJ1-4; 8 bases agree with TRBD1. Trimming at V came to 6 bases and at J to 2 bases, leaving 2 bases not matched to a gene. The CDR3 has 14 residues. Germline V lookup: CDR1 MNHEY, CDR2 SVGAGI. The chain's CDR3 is CASRTGETNEKLFF. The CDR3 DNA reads TGTGCCAGCAGGACAGGGGAGACTAATGAAAAACTGTTTTTT.

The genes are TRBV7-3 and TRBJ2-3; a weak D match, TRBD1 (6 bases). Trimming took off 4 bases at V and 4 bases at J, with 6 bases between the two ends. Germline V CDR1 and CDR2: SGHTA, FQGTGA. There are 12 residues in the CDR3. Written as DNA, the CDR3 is TGTGCCAGCAGCTCAGGGGCAGATACGCAGTATTTT. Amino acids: CASSSGADTQYF. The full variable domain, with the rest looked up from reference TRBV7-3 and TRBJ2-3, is GAGVSQTPSNKVTEKGKYVELRCDPISGHTALYWYRQSLGQGPEFLIYFQGTGAADDSGLPNDRFFAVRPEGSVSTLKIQRTERGDSAVYLCASSSGADTQYFGPGTRLTVL.

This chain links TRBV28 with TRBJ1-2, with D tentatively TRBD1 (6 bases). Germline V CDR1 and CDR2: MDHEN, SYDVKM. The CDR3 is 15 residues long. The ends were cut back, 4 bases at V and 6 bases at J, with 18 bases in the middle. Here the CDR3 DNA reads TGTGCCAGCAGTTCCCTCGGGGGCGCGGGTAATGGCTACACCTTC. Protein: CASSSLGGAGNGYTF.

The CDR3 DNA reads TGTGCCAGCAGTGAGGGTTCCCTGGGGCAAGCTTTCTTT. Translated: CASSEGSLGQAFF. The V call is TRBV6-6, the J call TRBJ1-1, with D possibly matching TRBD1 (5 bases). Germline V gene lookup returns CDR1 MNHNY and CDR2 SVGAGI (reference sequence). Deletions cut 5 bases from V and 9 bases from J, with 16 bases between. CDR3 length equals 13 residues.

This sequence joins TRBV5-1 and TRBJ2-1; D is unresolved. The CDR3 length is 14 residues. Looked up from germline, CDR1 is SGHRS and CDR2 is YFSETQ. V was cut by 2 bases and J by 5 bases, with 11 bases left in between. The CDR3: CASSFSLGDNEQFF. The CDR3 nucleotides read TGCGCCAGCAGCTTTTCTCTAGGCGACAATGAGCAGTTCTTC.

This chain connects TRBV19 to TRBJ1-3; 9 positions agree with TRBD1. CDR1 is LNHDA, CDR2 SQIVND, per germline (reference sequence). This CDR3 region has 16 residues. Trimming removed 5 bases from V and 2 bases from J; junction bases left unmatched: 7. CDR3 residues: CASSVGQGLAGNTIYF. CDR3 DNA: TGTGCCAGTAGTGTTGGACAGGGGTTGGCTGGAAACACCATATATTTT.

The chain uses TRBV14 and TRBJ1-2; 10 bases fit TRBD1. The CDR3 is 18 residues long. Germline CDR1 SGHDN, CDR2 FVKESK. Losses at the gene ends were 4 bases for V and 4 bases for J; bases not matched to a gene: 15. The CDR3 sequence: CASSRGATGQGNRYGYTF. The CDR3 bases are TGTGCCAGCAGCCGGGGTGCAACGGGACAGGGGAATCGCTATGGCTACACCTTC.

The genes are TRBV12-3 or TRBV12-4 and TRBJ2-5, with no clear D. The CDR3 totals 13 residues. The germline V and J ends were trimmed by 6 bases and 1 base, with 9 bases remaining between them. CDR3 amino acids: CASRRGLQETQYF. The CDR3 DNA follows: TGTGCCAGCAGGCGCGGCCTCCAAGAGACCCAGTACTTC.

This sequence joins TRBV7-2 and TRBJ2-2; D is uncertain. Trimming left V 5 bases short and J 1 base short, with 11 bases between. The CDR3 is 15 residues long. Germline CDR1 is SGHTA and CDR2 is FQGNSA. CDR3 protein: CASSPRTENTGELFF. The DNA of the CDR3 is TGTGCCAGCAGCCCGCGGACGGAGAACACCGGGGAGCTGTTTTTT. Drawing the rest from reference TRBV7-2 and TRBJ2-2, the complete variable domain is GAGVSQSPSNKVTEKGKDVELRCDPISGHTALYWYRQSLGQGLEFLIYFQGNSAPDKSGLPSDRFSAERTGGSVSTLTIQRTQQEDSAVYLCASSPRTENTGELFFGEGSRLTVL.

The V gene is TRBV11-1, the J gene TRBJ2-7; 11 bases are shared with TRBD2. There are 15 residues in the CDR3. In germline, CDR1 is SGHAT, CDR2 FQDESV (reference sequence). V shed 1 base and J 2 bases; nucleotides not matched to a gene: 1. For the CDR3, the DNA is TGTGCCAGCAGCTTAGGACTAGCGGGGACCTACGAGCAGTACGTC. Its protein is CASSLGLAGTYEQYV.

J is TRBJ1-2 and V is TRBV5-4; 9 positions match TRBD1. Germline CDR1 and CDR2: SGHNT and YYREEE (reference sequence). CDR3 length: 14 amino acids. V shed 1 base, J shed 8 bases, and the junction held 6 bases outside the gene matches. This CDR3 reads CASSLTGGGGGYTF. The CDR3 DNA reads TGTGCCAGCAGCTTGACAGGGGGCGGTGGGGGCTACACCTTC.

CDR3 sequence (DNA): TGTGCCAGCAGCTCCTCCCCCCGGGGTGATGAAAAACTGTTTTTT. This sequence encodes CASSSSPRGDEKLFF. This chain connects TRBV7-8 to TRBJ1-4; D gene ambiguous. The CDR3 length is 15 residues. Trimming removed 4 bases from V and 6 bases from J, with 15 bases in between. Germline-derived CDR1 and CDR2 are SGHVS and FQNEAQ.

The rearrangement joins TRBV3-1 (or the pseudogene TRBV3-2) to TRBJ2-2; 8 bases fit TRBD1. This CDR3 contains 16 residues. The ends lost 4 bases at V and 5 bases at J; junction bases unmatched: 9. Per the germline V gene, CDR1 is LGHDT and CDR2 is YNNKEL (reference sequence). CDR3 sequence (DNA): TGTGCCAGCAGCCCCCCAGGGGGCGGGAAAACCGGGGAGCTGTTTTTT. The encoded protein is CASSPPGGGKTGELFF.